These 9 T cell receptor beta chains were all obtained from the same sample, sequenced in a study of post-analysis software for immune sequencing data. Whole-study results and caveats: Among several TRBV segments more frequent in patients than controls were TRBV5-6, TRBV5-1 and TRBV20-1.

Which antigens these TCRs recognize remains unknown. Unique-molecular-identifier-tagged TCR beta cDNA libraries were used. MiXCR was run by TCRdb on the PCR reads, yielding one entry per CDR3 protein. The data hold around 500,000 distinct CDR3 sequences, with under 40% observed a single time. The sequencing input was blood. The receptors stem from a girl aged 2 to 17 with multiple sclerosis.

The chain has TRBV20-1 and TRBJ1-5, with 9 bases identical to TRBD1. After removal of 6 bases from V and 4 bases from J, the junction contained 7 bases not matched to a gene. Germline-derived CDR1 and CDR2 are DFQATT and SNEGSKA (reference sequence). The CDR3 consists of 14 residues. The CDR3 is CSATTGGRNQPQHF. In DNA form, the CDR3 reads TGCAGTGCGACGACAGGGGGGAGGAATCAGCCCCAGCATTTT.

This clonotype was picked up a small number of times. The chain joins TRBV5-1 to TRBJ2-3, with TRBD2 matching 10 bases. V was pared by 4 bases and J by 4 bases, with 6 bases of the junction left unmatched. The germline gives CDR1 SGHRS, CDR2 YFSETQ. The CDR3 runs 15 residues. The CDR3 is CASSLPSGGSDTQYF. DNA of the CDR3: TGCGCCAGCAGCCTACCTAGCGGGGGTTCAGATACGCAGTATTTT.

Regarding this clonotype: Germline and junction disagree at one end, which may indicate a read error. This chain links TRBV7-9 with TRBJ2-5; 11 bases align to TRBD1. The CDR3 spans 14 residues. The germline V gene has CDR1 SEHNR and CDR2 FQNEAQ (reference sequence). The CDR3 coding sequence is TGTGTCAGCAGCCCGGACAGGGGGCGAGAGACCCAGTACTTC. It is translated as CVSSPDRGRETQYF.

This chain uses TRBV15 with TRBJ2-1; no definite D call. The V and J ends lost 5 bases and 4 bases respectively, with 24 bases between them. Germline V gives CDR1 LNHNV, CDR2 YYDKDF (reference sequence). There are 18 residues in the CDR3. The CDR3 here is CATSPPLRGSQLYNEQFF. The CDR3 coding sequence is TGTGCCACCAGCCCTCCTTTACGCGGCTCACAATTATACAATGAGCAGTTCTTC.

This clonotype came up a few times. The genes are TRBV20-1 and TRBJ2-1; 10 nucleotides agree with TRBD1. V was pared by 5 bases and J by 6 bases, with 7 bases of the junction left unmatched. Germline assignment: CDR1 DFQATT and CDR2 SNEGSKA (reference sequence). The length of the CDR3 is 14 residues. This chain's CDR3 is CSAPGTGDGNEQFF. The DNA for the CDR3 is TGCAGTGCTCCCGGGACAGGGGATGGCAATGAGCAGTTCTTC.

The chain has TRBV12-3 or TRBV12-4 and TRBJ2-6; 8 positions agree with TRBD1. This CDR3 comprises 17 residues. V dropped 4 bases and J dropped 0; count of bases not matched to a gene: 5. The CDR3 DNA follows: TGTGCCAGCAGTTCGGGACAGGACCTCTCTGGGGCCAACGTCCTGACTTTC. It translates to CASSSGQDLSGANVLTF.

This chain joins TRBV3-1 and TRBJ2-7, with TRBD2 matching over 10 bases. CDR3 length: 15 amino acids. Germline loops: CDR1 LGHDT, CDR2 YNNKEL (reference sequence). V lost 1 base to trimming and J lost 3 bases; unmatched junction nucleotides: 3. The CDR3 DNA reads TGTGCCAGCAGCCAAGTCCAGCGGGGGGGCTACGAGCAGTACTTC. As protein: CASSQVQRGGYEQYF.

This clonotype was recorded once. The chain joins TRBV28 to TRBJ2-1, with 9 bases lining up with TRBD2. Germline V gene data show CDR1 as MDHEN and CDR2 as SYDVKM. V was clipped by 1 base and J by 1 base; unmatched bases: 2. This CDR3 is 16 amino acids long. CDR3 bases: TGTGCCAGCAGTTTATATGCGGGGGGGTCCTACAATGAGCAGTTCTTC. Its translation is CASSLYAGGSYNEQFF.

This clonotype turned up a few times. The chain combines TRBV18 with TRBJ2-1; D unclear. Germline CDR1 and CDR2: KGHSH and LQKENI. V was shortened by 3 bases and J by 2 bases, with 20 bases between the two germline ends. This CDR3 spans 18 amino acids. CDR3 DNA: TGTGCCAGCTCACCCGAACCCAAGTCAATGATGGCCTACAATGAGCAGTTCTTC. Amino acid sequence: CASSPEPKSMMAYNEQFF.